Listed below are T cell receptor beta chains from one sample, sequenced in a study of T cells in localized non-small cell lung cancer. Sequenced by immunoSEQ multiplex PCR; TCRdb stores in-frame clones only, minus some. The sample carries approximately 28,000 clones, 70% to 90% recorded once. The specimen comprised peripheral blood mononuclear cells, sampled before any cancer treatment. These receptors came from a woman aged 35-75 years with stage III lung adenocarcinoma. Both conserved end residues are part of each CDR3.

J	V	CDR3
TRBJ2-3	TRBV10-3	CAIRQSREADTQYF
TRBJ1-2	TRBV5-5	CASGFGGVGGYTF
TRBJ2-2	TRBV19	CASSMQREFFSGELFF
TRBJ1-2	TRBV18	CASSRGESVGYTF
TRBJ1-5	TRBV27	CASSRQGEQPQHF
TRBJ1-5	TRBV7-2	CASSPNSNQPQHF
TRBJ2-3	TRBV7-2	CASSSLAGITDTQYF
TRBJ2-7	TRBV11-2	CASSWSTSYEQYF
TRBJ1-5	TRBV21-1	CASSKDSLNQPQHF
TRBJ1-3	TRBV19	CASSALQGTGGNTIYF
TRBJ1-3	TRBV4-2	CASSQEQGPVGNTIYF
TRBJ2-1	TRBV5-6	CASSLRTSGRNEQFF
TRBJ1-5	TRBV2	CASSRTGGDQPQHF
TRBJ2-3	TRBV5-1	CASSLDAGNRDTQYF
TRBJ1-3	TRBV28	CASKGGQGQSSGNTIYF
TRBJ2-3	TRBV5-1	CASSLVQTLKDTQYF
TRBJ1-1	TRBV5-4	CASSFPPTANTEAFF
TRBJ2-2	TRBV27	CASSRPGQGSTGELFF
TRBJ2-4	TRBV6-6	CASSRRDTGIQYF
TRBJ2-3	TRBV5-1	CASSFGDRTDTQYF
TRBJ1-1	TRBV7-3	CASSGDMNTEAFF
TRBJ1-1	TRBV5-6	CATGDSPNTEAFF
TRBJ2-1	TRBV27	CASSLLPFSGSSYNEQFF
TRBJ1-2	TRBV7-2	CASSSRVDSSNGYTF
TRBJ1-2	TRBV20-1	CSARERRSYTF
TRBJ2-3	TRBV7-2	CASSLRQPDTQYF